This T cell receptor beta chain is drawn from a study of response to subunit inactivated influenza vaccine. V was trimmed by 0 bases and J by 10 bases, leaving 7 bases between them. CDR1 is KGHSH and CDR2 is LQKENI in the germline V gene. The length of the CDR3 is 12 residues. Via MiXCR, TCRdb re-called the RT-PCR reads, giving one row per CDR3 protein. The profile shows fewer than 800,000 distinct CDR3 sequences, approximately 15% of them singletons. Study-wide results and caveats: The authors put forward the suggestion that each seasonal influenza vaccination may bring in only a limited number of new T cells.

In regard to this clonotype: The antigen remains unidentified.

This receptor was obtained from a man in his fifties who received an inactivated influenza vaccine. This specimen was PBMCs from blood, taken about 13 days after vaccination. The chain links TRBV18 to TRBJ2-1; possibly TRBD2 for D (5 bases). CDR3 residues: CASSPPGGEQFF. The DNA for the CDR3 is TGTGCCAGCTCACCACCAGGAGGCGAGCAGTTCTTC. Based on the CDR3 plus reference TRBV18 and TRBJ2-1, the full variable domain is NAGVMQNPRHLVRRRGQEARLRCSPMKGHSHVYWYRQLPEEGLKFMVYLQKENIIDESGMPKERFSAEFPKEGPSILRIQQVVRGDSAAYFCASSPPGGEQFFGPGTRLTVL.